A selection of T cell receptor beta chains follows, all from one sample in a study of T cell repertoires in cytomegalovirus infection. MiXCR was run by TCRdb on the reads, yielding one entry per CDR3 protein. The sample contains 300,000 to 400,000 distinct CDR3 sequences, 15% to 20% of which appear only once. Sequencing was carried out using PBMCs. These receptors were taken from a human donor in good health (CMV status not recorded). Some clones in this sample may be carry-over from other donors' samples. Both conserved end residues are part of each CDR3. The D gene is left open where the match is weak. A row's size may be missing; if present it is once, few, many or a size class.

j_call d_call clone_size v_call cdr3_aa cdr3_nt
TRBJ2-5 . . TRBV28 CASSDGSRTGETQYF TGTGCCAGCAGTGACGGGAGTCGGACGGGAGAGACCCAGTACTTC
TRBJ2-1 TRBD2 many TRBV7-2 CASLRIAGAYNEQFF TGTGCCAGCCTTAGAATAGCGGGGGCCTACAATGAGCAGTTCTTC
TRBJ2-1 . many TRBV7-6 CASSPSLAAQSSNEQFF TGTGCCAGCAGCCCCTCCTTAGCGGCCCAATCCTCTAATGAGCAGTTCTTC
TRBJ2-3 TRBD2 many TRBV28 CASMRGFRGTDTQYF TGTGCCAGCATGCGGGGGTTCCGGGGCACAGATACGCAGTATTTT
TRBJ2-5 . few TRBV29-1 CSVEDGTKAAQYF TGCAGCGTTGAAGATGGGACAAAGGCGGCCCAGTACTTC
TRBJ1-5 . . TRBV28 CASSLEHGPNQPQHF TGTGCCAGCAGTTTAGAGCACGGACCAAATCAGCCCCAGCATTTT
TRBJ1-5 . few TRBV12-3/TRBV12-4 CASRLHEGGNQPQHF TGTGCCAGCAGGCTACATGAGGGCGGCAATCAGCCCCAGCATTTT
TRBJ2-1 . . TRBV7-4 CASSLSGSQYNEQFF TGTGCCAGCAGCTTATCTGGGTCCCAATACAATGAGCAGTTCTTC
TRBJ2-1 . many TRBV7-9 CASSPQTGGVYNEQFF TGTGCCAGCAGCCCTCAGACAGGCGGGGTGTACAATGAGCAGTTCTTC
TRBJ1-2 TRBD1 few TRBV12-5 CASGPDTGAQVRGYTF TGTGCTAGTGGTCCAGACACAGGGGCCCAAGTTAGAGGCTACACCTTC
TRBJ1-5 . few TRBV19 CASSAGVNQPQHF TGTGCCAGTAGTGCCGGGGTCAATCAGCCCCAGCATTTT
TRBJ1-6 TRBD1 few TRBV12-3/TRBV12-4 CASAGQENSPLHF TGTGCCAGCGCGGGACAGGAGAATTCACCCCTCCACTTT
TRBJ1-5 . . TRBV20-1 CSAIRLNQPQHF TGCAGTGCCATAAGATTAAATCAGCCCCAGCATTTT
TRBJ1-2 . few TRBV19 CASSNHQGGDGYTF TGTGCCAGTAGTAACCACCAGGGAGGGGATGGCTACACCTTC
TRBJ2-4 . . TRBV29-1 CSVVGGLVNIQYF TGCAGCGTCGTCGGGGGTCTGGTAAACATTCAGTACTTC
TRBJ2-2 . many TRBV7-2 CASSGRVTGELFF TGTGCCAGCAGCGGTAGGGTTACCGGGGAGCTGTTTTTT
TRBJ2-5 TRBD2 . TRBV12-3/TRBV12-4 CASSLAAQGQETQYF TGTGCCAGCAGCCTAGCGGCCCAGGGCCAAGAGACCCAGTACTTC
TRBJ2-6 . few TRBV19 CASRAGYSGANVLTF TGTGCCAGTAGGGCAGGGTACTCTGGGGCCAACGTCCTGACTTTC
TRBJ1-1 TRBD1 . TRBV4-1 CASSQYLRDRLNTEAFF TGCGCCAGCAGCCAATACCTGAGGGACAGACTGAACACTGAAGCTTTCTTT
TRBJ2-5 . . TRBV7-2 CASSSGVAETQYF TGTGCCAGCAGCTCGGGGGTGGCTGAGACCCAGTACTTC
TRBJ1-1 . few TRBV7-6 CASSPAGWGNTEAFF TGTGCCAGCAGTCCGGCGGGGTGGGGGAACACTGAAGCTTTCTTT
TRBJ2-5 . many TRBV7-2 CASSPGGIMKTQYF TGTGCCAGCAGCCCCGGCGGGATAATGAAGACCCAGTACTTC
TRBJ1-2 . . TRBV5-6 CASSLVRKGYTF TGTGCCAGCAGCTTGGTCAGAAAGGGCTACACCTTC
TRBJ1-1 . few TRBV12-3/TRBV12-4 CASRPGVNTEAFF TGTGCCAGCAGACCCGGGGTGAACACTGAAGCTTTCTTT
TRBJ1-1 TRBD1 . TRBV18 CTSSPPGQGFGRTEAFF TGTACCAGCTCACCACCGGGACAGGGTTTTGGAAGGACTGAAGCTTTCTTT
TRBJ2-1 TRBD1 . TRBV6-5 CASSRGGQGTNEQFF TGTGCCAGCAGTCGAGGAGGACAGGGGACCAATGAGCAGTTCTTC
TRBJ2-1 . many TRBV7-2 CASSPLATSFPFF TGTGCCAGCAGCCCCCTGGCCACTAGTTTTCCGTTCTTC
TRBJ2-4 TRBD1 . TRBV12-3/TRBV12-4 CARTGTGISLAKNIQYF TGTGCCAGGACCGGGACAGGAATATCACTAGCCAAAAACATTCAGTACTTC
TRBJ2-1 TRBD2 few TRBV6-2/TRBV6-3 CASRRRTSGSNEQFF TGTGCCAGCAGGCGACGGACTAGCGGGAGTAATGAGCAGTTCTTC
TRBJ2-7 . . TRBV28 CASREGQLIYEQYF TGTGCCAGCAGGGAAGGACAACTTATATACGAGCAGTACTTC
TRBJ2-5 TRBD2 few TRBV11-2 CASSTRPGLERETQYF TGTGCCAGCAGCACTCGTCCAGGACTAGAGAGGGAGACCCAGTACTTC
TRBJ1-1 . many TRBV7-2 CASSPLTNTEAFF TGTGCCAGCAGCCCCTTGACGAACACTGAAGCTTTCTTT
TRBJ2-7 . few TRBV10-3 CAISESGGAIYEQYF TGTGCCATCAGTGAGTCTGGCGGGGCCATCTACGAGCAGTACTTC
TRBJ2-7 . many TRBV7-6 CASSLAPGGAPSYEQYF TGTGCCAGCAGCTTAGCGCCTGGGGGGGCCCCCTCCTACGAGCAGTACTTC
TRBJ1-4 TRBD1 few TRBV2 CASQPRGQGVLREKLFF TGTGCCAGCCAACCCAGGGGACAGGGGGTTCTACGAGAAAAACTGTTTTTT
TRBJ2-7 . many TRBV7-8 CASSSEGFQPYEQYF TGTGCCAGCAGCTCAGAAGGTTTCCAGCCCTACGAGCAGTACTTC
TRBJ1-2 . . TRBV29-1 CSGQMDYGYTF TGCAGCGGACAAATGGACTATGGCTACACCTTC
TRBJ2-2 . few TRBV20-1 CSANLGGGELFF TGCAGTGCGAATTTGGGGGGAGGGGAGCTGTTTTTT
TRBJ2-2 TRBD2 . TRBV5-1 CASSMGLARSGELFF TGCGCCAGCAGCATGGGACTAGCGAGGTCCGGGGAGCTGTTTTTT
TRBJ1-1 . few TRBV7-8 CASSPTTNTEAFF TGTGCCAGCAGCCCTACTACCAACACTGAAGCTTTCTTT
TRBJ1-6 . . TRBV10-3 CAIRNAGNSPLHF TGTGCCATCAGAAATGCAGGAAATTCACCCCTCCACTTT
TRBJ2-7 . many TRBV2 CASSLGRGSEQYF TGTGCCAGCAGTCTCGGACGGGGTTCCGAGCAGTACTTC